Following are 18 T cell receptor beta chains from one sample sequenced in a study of blood T cells in healthy people across ages. Alongside a J-beta primer mix, a sample-barcoded 5' primer served in a second PCR lasting roughly 7 to 12 cycles. TCRdb re-called the 5' RACE reads through MiXCR, storing one row per CDR3 protein. The sample records approximately 810,000 distinct CDR3 sequences, under 35% being singletons. The source material was blood. The receptors were sampled from an elderly woman in good health.

In this sample, this clonotype turned up many times. V and J are TRBV7-2 and TRBJ2-7; perhaps TRBD2 as D (5 bases). With 4 bases removed from V and 2 bases from J, the gap between germline ends came to 9 bases. The CDR3 is made up of 13 amino acids. CDR1 and CDR2 (germline): SGHTA, FQGNSA. This CDR3 reads CASSYERPYEQYF. CDR3 DNA: TGTGCCAGCAGCTACGAGCGGCCCTACGAGCAGTACTTC.

The V and J genes are TRBV7-9 and TRBJ2-2, with 9 bases fitting TRBD1. V dropped 5 bases and J dropped 6; count of bases not matched to a gene: 16. There are 18 residues in the CDR3. Germline V lookup: CDR1 SEHNR, CDR2 FQNEAQ (reference sequence). CDR3 sequence reads: CASSSSGTGMRAAGELFF. Here the CDR3 DNA reads TGTGCCAGCAGCAGCTCCGGGACAGGGATGCGTGCCGCCGGGGAGCTGTTTTTT.

V and J are TRBV10-3 and TRBJ1-2, with a tentative D call TRBD1 (6 bases). The V end was cut by 0 bases, the J end by 6 bases, with 14 bases between. The CDR3 totals 15 residues. Per the germline V gene, CDR1 is ENHRY and CDR2 is SYGVKD. CDR3: CAISESEQGINGYTF. The CDR3 DNA sequence: TGTGCCATCAGTGAGTCAGAACAGGGAATCAATGGCTACACCTTC.

This clonotype was counted between two and nine times. This rearrangement joins TRBV7-8 to TRBJ2-6; TRBD1 might be the D (5 bases). V dropped 7 bases and J dropped 0 bases, with 13 bases sitting between them. Germline-derived CDR1 and CDR2 are SGHVS and FQNEAQ. The CDR3 extends over 16 amino acids. CDR3 protein: CASTLTRGSGANVLTF. DNA of the CDR3: TGTGCCAGCACCTTGACAAGGGGCTCTGGGGCCAACGTCCTGACTTTC. The whole variable domain, remainder taken from reference TRBV7-8 and TRBJ2-6, is GAGVSQSPRYKVAKRGQDVALRCDPISGHVSLFWYQQALGQGPEFLTYFQNEAQLDKSGLPSDRFFAERPEGSVSTLKIQRTQQEDSAVYLCASTLTRGSGANVLTFGAGSRLTVL.

In its sample, this clonotype was seen many times. The chain joins TRBV7-2 to TRBJ1-1, with a tentative D call TRBD1 (6 bases). The V end was cut by 6 bases, the J end by 1 base, with 12 bases between. This CDR3 comprises 14 residues. Germline V gene data show CDR1 as SGHTA and CDR2 as FQGNSA. The CDR3 DNA reads TGTGCCAGCAGTCAACAACAGGGGAACACTGAAGCTTTCTTT. This sequence encodes CASSQQQGNTEAFF.

V gene TRBV19 combines with J gene TRBJ2-7, with 10 positions matching TRBD2. Looked up from germline, CDR1 is LNHDA and CDR2 is SQIVND (reference sequence). The V and J ends lost 10 bases and 4 bases, in that order; junction bases with no gene match: 13. The CDR3 is made up of 15 amino acids. In DNA form, the CDR3 reads TGTGCCACATCTAGCGGGGGCCGCGGGGTTTACGAGCAGTACTTC. Translated, it gives CATSSGGRGVYEQYF.

The V gene is TRBV20-1, the J gene TRBJ1-5, with a weak D call TRBD1 (5 bases). Germline V gives CDR1 DFQATT, CDR2 SNEGSKA (reference sequence). V was clipped by 4 bases and J by 4 bases, with 14 bases between them. The CDR3 has 14 amino acids. DNA for the CDR3: TGCAGTGCTATAGCCGGGACGTCGAATCAGCCCCAGCATTTT. Translated: CSAIAGTSNQPQHF.

This clonotype was counted only a few times. The chain joins TRBV7-9 to TRBJ1-1; D is unclear. The V end lost 2 bases, the J end lost 2 bases, and 9 bases lay between the germline ends. This CDR3 is built from 14 residues. Germline CDR1 SEHNR, CDR2 FQNEAQ (reference sequence). The CDR3 sequence: CASSLRGSNTEAFF. Written as DNA, the CDR3 is TGTGCCAGCAGCTTACGGGGAAGTAACACTGAAGCTTTCTTT.

J is TRBJ2-2 and V is TRBV5-1, with D tentatively TRBD1 (5 bases). CDR3 length equals 15 residues. Germline lookup yields CDR1 SGHRS and CDR2 YFSETQ. V was shortened by 0 bases and J by 4 bases, with 10 bases between the two germline ends. The CDR3 DNA sequence: TGCGCCAGCAGCTTGGATTGGGGCAGCACCGGGGAGCTGTTTTTT. Translating gives CASSLDWGSTGELFF.

The chain joins TRBV6-2 or TRBV6-3 to TRBJ2-2; D is unresolved. The CDR3 spans 15 residues. V was clipped by 2 bases and J by 6 bases, with 13 bases between them. CDR1 is MNHEY and CDR2 is SVGEGT in the germline V gene. This CDR3 is CASSYGLWVSGELFF. As DNA, the CDR3 is TGTGCCAGCAGTTACGGGTTGTGGGTGTCCGGGGAGCTGTTTTTT.

In this sample, this clonotype turned up many times. V is TRBV24-1 and J is TRBJ2-5; either TRBD1 or TRBD2 may fit D (6 bases each). CDR3 length equals 15 residues. CDR1 and CDR2 from the germline V gene are KGHDR and SFDVKD. V was shortened by 6 bases and J by 3 bases, with 16 bases between the two germline ends. CDR3 sequence (DNA): TGTGCCACCAGTCAACGAGGGGGGATGAAAGAGACCCAGTACTTC. It encodes CATSQRGGMKETQYF.

The chain has TRBV2 and TRBJ2-1; maybe TRBD2 (7 bases). With 7 bases removed from V and 6 bases from J, the gap between germline ends came to 19 bases. Germline V CDR1 and CDR2: SNHLY, FYNNEI. This CDR3 has 15 residues. The CDR3 coding sequence is TGTGCCAGCATTTTGCAGGGGAGGGTAGGCAATGAGCAGTTCTTC. This codes for CASILQGRVGNEQFF.

This chain uses TRBV7-2 with TRBJ2-4; D call uncertain. CDR1 is SGHTA, CDR2 FQGNSA, per germline. CDR3 length: 13 amino acids. V was pared by 2 bases and J by 8 bases, with 10 bases between. For the CDR3, the DNA is TGTGCCAGCAGCTTATTCCGGTGGGACATTCAGTACTTC. Protein sequence: CASSLFRWDIQYF.

The chain employs TRBV7-2 and TRBJ2-3, with 14 bases lining up with TRBD2. Germline V lookup: CDR1 SGHTA, CDR2 FQGNSA. The CDR3 loop spans 18 amino acids. J was trimmed by 4 bases and V by 3 bases; bases with no gene match: 9. CDR3 DNA sequence: TGTGCCAGCAGCTTGGCCACGACTAGCGGGGGGGCTGCAGATACGCAGTATTTT. This translates into CASSLATTSGGAADTQYF. The full variable domain, in which reference TRBV7-2 and TRBJ2-3 provide the parts outside the CDR3, is GAGVSQSPSNKVTEKGKDVELRCDPISGHTALYWYRQSLGQGLEFLIYFQGNSAPDKSGLPSDRFSAERTGGSVSTLTIQRTQQEDSAVYLCASSLATTSGGAADTQYFGPGTRLTVL.

This clonotype occurred a few times. The chain joins TRBV20-1 to TRBJ1-5, with D possibly TRBD1 on 6 matching bases. Trimming took off 6 bases at V and 4 bases at J, with 22 bases between the two ends. The CDR3 length is 16 residues. Germline V gene sequence: CDR1 DFQATT, CDR2 SNEGSKA (reference sequence). The CDR3 coding sequence is TGCAGTGCCATCCTCCCGGGACACACGGTTAATCAGCCCCAGCATTTT. Its protein is CSAILPGHTVNQPQHF.

This clonotype occurred many times. The V call is TRBV11-3, the J call TRBJ2-1; D may correspond to TRBD1 or TRBD2 (6 bases each). CDR3 length equals 13 residues. CDR1 and CDR2 (germline): SGHNT, YENEEA. CDR3 sequence: CASEGGSYNEQFF. CDR3 nucleotides: TGTGCTAGCGAGGGGGGATCTTACAATGAGCAGTTCTTC.

Remarks on this clonotype: The junction departs from germline at one end; a sequencing error may be responsible. The V gene is TRBV10-1, the J gene TRBJ2-2; 8 nucleotides line up with TRBD1. Per germline, CDR1 WNHNN and CDR2 SYGVQD (reference sequence). The CDR3 covers 17 residues. As DNA, the CDR3 is TGCGCCAGCAGTCCTGGACAGGGAGCTTCGAACACCGGGGAGCGGTTTTTT. It codes for CASSPGQGASNTGERFF.

This clonotype was seen only a few times. This may be a read error, as it is one base from a much larger clone. The chain carries TRBV20-1 and TRBJ2-1; maybe TRBD2 (6 bases). V dropped 6 bases and J dropped 3 bases, with 12 bases sitting between them. The germline V gene encodes CDR1 DFQATT and CDR2 SNEGSKA (reference sequence). The CDR3 has 13 amino acids. In nucleotides, the CDR3 is TGCAGTGCCGGGACTCCTAGCTACAATGAGCAGTTCTTC. Its protein product is CSAGTPSYNEQFF.